In its sample, the clone carrying this T cell receptor (beta chain) was seen once. Its specificity is unknown. This sample stems from a study of shared clonotypes between healthy human individuals. Regarding the study as a whole: The naive CD4 repertoires of several donors were compared, and roughly 5% of clonotypes were shared.

CDR3 length equals 14 residues. Trimming left V 5 bases short and J 5 bases short, with 12 bases between. Germline loops: CDR1 MNHEY, CDR2 SVGAGI. Naive CD8 cells lacked CD45RO and underwent positive selection for CCR7, leaving out terminally differentiated effector memory CD45RA+ cells. Each PCR replicate from the sorted subsets contained 200 to 250 ng DNA, which is roughly 33,000 T cell genomes. Profiling relied on immunoSEQ multiplex PCR, and the TCRdb table lists in-frame clones only, not all of them. The repertoire holds more than 2 million clones, with approximately 92% as singletons. The chain joins TRBV6-5 to TRBJ1-4; no clear D gene. This TCR was sampled from a young man in good health. Some clones in this sample may be carry-over from other donors' samples. Source material: naive CD8+ T cells from PBMCs. The CDR3 is CASSHRAVNEKLFF. Written as DNA, the CDR3 is TGTGCCAGCAGTCACCGGGCCGTGAATGAAAAACTGTTTTTT.